This T cell receptor (beta chain) comes out of a study of blood T cell repertoires in COVID-19 (dated by TCRdb to about 2020). Regarding the research as a whole: The collaborator samples originated in the United States, Italy and Spain and spanned the acute and convalescent phases of COVID-19. The material from the prospective study consisted of cDNA or gDNA derived from T cells, B-cell-depleted T cells, or PBMCs. The dataset comprised deeply sampled blood TCRbeta repertoires from subjects exposed to, actively infected with, or recovered from COVID-19. The repertoires were released in a freely available public database intended as a resource for research on the immune response to SARS-CoV-2. The samples were drawn from two sources: the first 160 participants of the ongoing ImmuneRACE study, and 1,000 to 1,500 subjects contributed by 6 global collaborators. Sample metadata almost always included a de-identified subject ID, COVID-19 status, age in years and sex. Where HLA class I and class II types were available, the types were taken from metadata supplied by the sample provider, not from assay-based typing. Broad study findings and their caveats: The amount of clinical and demographic metadata varied by source and participant and was provided uncurated.

Each collaborating institution followed its own protocols to collect whole blood in K2EDTA tubes. For TCRbeta analysis, collaborator samples were shipped as frozen whole blood, as isolated PBMCs, or as DNA extracted from either sample type. CDR1 is given as MNHEY and CDR2 as SVGAGI, both from the germline V gene. From the cysteine up to the phenylalanine, the CDR3 has a length of 14 residues. Left in the record is the CDR3 DNA by itself, 42 bases read in frame from the first base. Relative to germline, V is 4 bases shorter and J is 2 bases shorter, with 8 bases between their ends. On this clone itself: Its antigen remains unidentified. Base quality data are lacking; no much larger clone is found one base away.

TCRbeta CDR3 regions were amplified from genomic DNA by means of the immunoSEQ Assay, a bias-controlled multiplex PCR. The published analysis was carried out like this. Within the assay, amplification of reference gene primers was used to estimate how many nucleated cells each sample contained. To quantify the absolute abundance of each unique TCRbeta CDR3 rearrangement, sequence reads were collapsed and filtered. Productive Simpson clonality was computed per sample as the square root of Simpson's diversity index over productive rearrangements. The clones in this table, taken by TCRdb from immuneACCESS, are in-frame only. Not every clone is retained; where verified, under half of the shortfall comes from an unresolved V gene, and the cause of the rest is unknown. V, J and clone size reflect that table, while D and trimming were determined from the DNA. Counted in this sample were 70,000 to 80,000 clones; around 84% of them appeared once. The ten largest clones add up to over 9.5% of the sample.

The rearrangement combines TRBV6-5 with TRBJ2-2; tentative D gene TRBD1, with 6 bases matching. This TCR derives from a human donor in a cohort sampled during active COVID-19. What was sequenced was peripheral blood. Here is the DNA: TGTGCCAGCAGTTGGACAGTCAACACCGGGGAGCTGTTTTTT. This translates into CASSWTVNTGELFF.